This T cell receptor (beta chain) was profiled in a study of T cells expressing NK-cell markers (dated by TCRdb to 2019 to 2021). Concerning the study at large: Fewer than ten donors provided sorted CD3+CD56+NKG2C+, CD3+CD56+NKG2C- and CD3+CD56-NKG2C+ T-cell subsets, whose TCR beta-chain repertoires were profiled. Among the eight sequenced donors, only one was HCMV-seronegative, while the other seven were HCMV-seropositive. The study sequenced eight donors, all healthy volunteers chosen at random: three men and five women. Sequencing of the libraries produced 2 x 150 bp reads on Illumina HiSeq 2000/2500, MiSeq or NextSeq.

The reads were generated on an Illumina HiSeq 2000. TCR beta cDNA libraries were made by 5'RACE template switching that added a universal primer site and unique molecular identifiers. cDNA synthesis was primed from the TCR beta constant segment, followed by two successive PCR amplification steps. In the authors' own workflow: MIGEC was used to demultiplex reads and group reads by UMI, and MiTCR was used to assemble and quantify clonotypes. Only TCR cDNA sequences supported by at least two reads were kept to exclude erroneous sequences. The tcR package was used for downstream repertoire analysis, with clonotypes matched between fractions based on CDR3 nucleotide sequence plus V segment. VDJmatch was used to annotate antigen specificity against VDJdb, with one amino acid substitution allowed in CDR3. After the reads were reprocessed by TCRdb, one entry was made per CDR3 protein sequence, with no DNA. TCRdb's processing, not the authors', yielded these V and J calls. This sample's table carries about 390,000 distinct CDR3 sequences. Around a tenth of the sample goes to the ten largest clones.

HCMV-specific IgG was detected in serum with a commercial ELISA kit to determine HCMV serostatus. Peripheral blood mononuclear cells were isolated from blood by Ficoll density gradient centrifugation. Broad study findings and their caveats: Those dominant clonotypes were again the most abundant among CD3+CD56-NKG2C+ cells in a few donors, at about 25-65%. Whether the expanded NKG2C-expressing T cell clones were specific for HCMV antigens remained unclear. In over five donors, the dominant CD3+CD56+NKG2C+ clonotypes were found to rank among the top 10 CD8+ clonotypes and to make up roughly 1.0-7.5% of CD8+ T cells.

Points on this clonotype: The antigen it recognizes is unknown.

For CDR1 and CDR2, the germline V gene lists MNHNS and SASEGT. Its CDR3 holds 14 amino acids, cysteine through phenylalanine. DNA for this receptor is not on file. The chain was built from TRBV6-1 and TRBJ1-5. This clonotype was sampled from a woman between 50 and 59 years old in good health. Donor details come from another sample of the same person, matched by shared clones. The sample was blood T cells: a sorted CD56 or NKG2C T cell subset, CD4+ or CD8+ T cells, or bulk PBMC T cells (not recorded which). The CDR3 reads CASSPLGPPAPQHF.